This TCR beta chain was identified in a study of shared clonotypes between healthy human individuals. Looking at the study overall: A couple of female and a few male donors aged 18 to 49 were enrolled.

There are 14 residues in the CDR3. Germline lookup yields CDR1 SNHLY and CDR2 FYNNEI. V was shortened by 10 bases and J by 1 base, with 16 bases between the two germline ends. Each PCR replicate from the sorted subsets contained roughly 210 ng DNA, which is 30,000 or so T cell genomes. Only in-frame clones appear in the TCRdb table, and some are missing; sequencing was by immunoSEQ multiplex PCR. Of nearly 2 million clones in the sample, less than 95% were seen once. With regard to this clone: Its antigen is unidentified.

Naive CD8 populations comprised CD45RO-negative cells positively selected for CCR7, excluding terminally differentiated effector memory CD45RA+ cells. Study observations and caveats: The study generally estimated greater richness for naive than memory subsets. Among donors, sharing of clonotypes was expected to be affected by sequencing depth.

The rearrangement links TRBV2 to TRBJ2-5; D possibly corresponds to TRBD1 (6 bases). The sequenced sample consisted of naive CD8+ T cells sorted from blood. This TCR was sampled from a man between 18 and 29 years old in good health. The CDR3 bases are TGTGCCATCTCAAAACAGGGAACCCAAGAGACCCAGTACTTC. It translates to CAISKQGTQETQYF.